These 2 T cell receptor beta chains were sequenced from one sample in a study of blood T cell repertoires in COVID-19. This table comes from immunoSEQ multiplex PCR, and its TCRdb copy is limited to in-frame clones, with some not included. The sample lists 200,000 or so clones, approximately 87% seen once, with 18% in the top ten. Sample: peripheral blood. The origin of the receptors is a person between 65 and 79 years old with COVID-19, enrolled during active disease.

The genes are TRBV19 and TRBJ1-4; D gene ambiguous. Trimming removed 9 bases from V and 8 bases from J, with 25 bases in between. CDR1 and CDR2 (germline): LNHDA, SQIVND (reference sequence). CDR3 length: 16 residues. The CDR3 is CASAGSSGVGWEKLFF. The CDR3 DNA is TGTGCCAGCGCGGGATCCTCTGGAGTCGGGTGGGAAAAACTGTTTTTT.

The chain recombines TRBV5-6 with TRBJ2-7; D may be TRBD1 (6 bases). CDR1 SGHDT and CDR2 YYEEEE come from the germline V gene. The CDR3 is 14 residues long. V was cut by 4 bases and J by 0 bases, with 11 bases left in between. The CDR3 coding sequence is TGTGCCAGCAGCCTGACAGGCGACTCCTACGAGCAGTACTTC. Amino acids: CASSLTGDSYEQYF. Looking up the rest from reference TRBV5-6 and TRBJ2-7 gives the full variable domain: DAGVTQSPTHLIKTRGQQVTLRCSPKSGHDTVSWYQQALGQGPQFIFQYYEEEERQRGNFPDRFSGHQFPNYSSELNVNALLLGDSALYLCASSLTGDSYEQYFGPGTRLTVT.